This is a list of T cell receptor beta chains from one sample in a study of T cell responses to AZD1222 COVID-19 vaccine. The table came from immunoSEQ multiplex PCR; TCRdb's copy has only in-frame clones and leaves some out. Of 80,000 or so clones listed, 88% are singletons. Sequences were derived from peripheral blood, sampled on day 0 of MenACWY control vaccination. The source is an adult in good health. The CDR3 runs from the conserved cysteine through the conserved F or W. The order of the fields is J gene, V gene, clone size, CDR3 protein. Some rows mark clone size as missing; the rest say once, few, many or name a class of expanded clone.

TRBJ2-5	TRBV6-5	NA	CASMRGGEETQYF
TRBJ2-7	TRBV30	NA	CAWRNLLAGESYEQYF
TRBJ1-2	TRBV15	NA	CATSRDRGPGDYYGYTF
TRBJ2-3	TRBV15	NA	CATSGRDALDTQYF
TRBJ2-7	TRBV29-1	NA	CSVVGSSYEQYF
TRBJ2-3	TRBV5-4	NA	CASSSDPDTQYF
TRBJ2-3	TRBV5-1	NA	CASSLAVFTDTQYF
TRBJ2-2	TRBV5-1	NA	CASSLAAGTGELFF
TRBJ1-4	TRBV29-1	NA	CSVRTLGGGGEKLFF
TRBJ1-2	TRBV7-9	NA	CASSARLDGYTF
TRBJ1-1	TRBV21-1	NA	CASSNGEDMNTEAFF
TRBJ2-2	TRBV7-2	NA	CASSLEVGELFF
TRBJ2-3	TRBV7-9	NA	CASSSLGTSTDTQYF
TRBJ2-3	TRBV9	NA	CASSARLAGTTDTQYF
TRBJ2-7	TRBV25-1	NA	CASSESDRIHEQYF
TRBJ1-2	TRBV7-8	few	CASSLYRPGTLIPTVQQGNYGYTF
TRBJ2-2	TRBV27	NA	CASRIVNTGELFF
TRBJ2-7	TRBV2	NA	CASSIRDNYEQYF
TRBJ2-2	TRBV19	NA	CATGATANTGELFF
TRBJ1-5	TRBV6-5	NA	CASKKGIGDQPQHF